This TCR beta chain was identified during a study of T cells in Graves' hyperthyroidism and ophthalmopathy. This clonotype was counted ten times or more. The CDR3 is made up of 18 amino acids. Trimming left V 2 bases short and J 8 bases short, with 27 bases between. CDR1 MGHRA and CDR2 YSYEKL come from the germline V gene. Using RNA transcripts as the source, TCR beta CDR3 regions were amplified. The TCR CDR3 first-round RT-PCR relied on the HTBI primer set. Using its own MiXCR run on the multiplex PCR reads, TCRdb lists one record per CDR3 protein. Of approximately 480,000 distinct CDR3 sequences in the sample, less than 25% are singletons; the top ten hold approximately 26%.

This TCR derives from a man in his late teens or twenties with Graves' hyperthyroidism. This chain uses TRBV4-1 with TRBJ1-2; D might be TRBD1 (5 bases). The sample taken for sequencing was blood. The CDR3 reads CASSQKGITGTVDGGYTF. For the CDR3, the DNA is TGCGCCAGCAGCCAAAAAGGAATTACCGGGACGGTCGACGGGGGCTACACCTTC.